This T cell receptor beta chain derives from a study of Ad26.COV2.S vaccination and SARS-CoV-2 variants. The method was immunoSEQ multiplex PCR; TCRdb's version includes in-frame clones alone and lacks a portion of them. The sample records roughly 400,000 clones, 75% to 90% being singletons. The study's findings and limits: Responses of spike-specific T cells (both CD8+ and CD4+) reportedly showed substantial breadth after vaccination.

Germline assignment: CDR1 SGDLS and CDR2 YYNGEE. J was trimmed by 6 bases and V by 3 bases; bases with no gene match: 7. This CDR3 spans 15 amino acids. For this clone: What it recognizes is unknown.

The treatment was: 19 received Ad26.COV2.S at low or high dose, single or two shots; about 5 received placebo; per-sample allocation not given. On day 63 after the first injection, vaccine and placebo recipients gave samples. Donation came from an adult in Boston who was aged 18-55 years. V and J are TRBV9 and TRBJ2-1; TRBD2 agrees at 9 bases. The sample here was peripheral blood, taken in a trial of Ad26.COV2.S vaccine versus placebo. The clonotype comes from a person between 18 and 65 years old who received the Ad26.COV2.S COVID-19 vaccine or a placebo. CDR3 bases: TGTGCCAGCAGCGATGCGGGAGGGCCGAGCAATGAGCAGTTCTTC. Translation: CASSDAGGPSNEQFF.